This T cell receptor (beta chain) was sequenced in a study of blood T cell repertoires in COVID-19. Study details: Specimens from acute and convalescent COVID-19 originated in the United States, Italy and Spain. Nucleic acid was either cDNA or gDNA, and it came from T cells, B-cell-depleted T cells, or PBMCs.

From germline, CDR1 is GTSNPN and CDR2 SVGIG (reference sequence). The CDR3 runs 14 residues. V gave up 0 bases and J gave up 0 bases, with 7 bases separating them. Authors' analysis steps: Estimation of nucleated cell counts was performed using reference gene primer amplification. TCRdb keeps only in-frame clones here, not all; method: immunoSEQ multiplex PCR. V and J calls and clone size follow that table, whereas D and trimming were derived from the DNA. The table includes nearly 55,000 clones, over 70% detected once. This clone was seen repeatedly, ten times or more. The TCR originated in a human donor with active or convalescent COVID-19. The donor label of this sample is uncertain. This chain links TRBV30 with TRBJ2-3; D is unclear. The sample comprised peripheral blood. For the CDR3, the DNA is TGTGCCTGGAGTGTACGAACTAGCACAGATACGCAGTATTTT. Translated: CAWSVRTSTDTQYF. The variable domain in full, with the rest retrieved from reference TRBV30 and TRBJ2-3, is SQTIHQWPATLVQPVGSPLSLECTVEGTSNPNLYWYRQAAGRGLQLLFYSVGIGQISSEVPQNLSASRPQDRQFILSSKKLLLSDSGFYLCAWSVRTSTDTQYFGPGTRLTVL.